These 25 T cell receptor beta chains came from one sample sequenced in a study of T cells in Graves' hyperthyroidism and ophthalmopathy (dated by TCRdb to the late 2010s). The library was prepared using multiplex PCR. TCRdb names Illumina HiSeq 2000 as the instrument used. The TCR beta CDR3 regions were amplified from the RNA transcripts. The first round of RT-PCR for the TCR CDR3 was performed with the HTBI primer set and the Qiagen OneStep RT-PCR kit. TCRdb trimmed public reads at Q25 via fastp, called clones via MiXCR and kept in-frame beta chains. Every distinct CDR3 protein forms one entry, paired with its most common genes and DNA. The sample profile shows some 490,000 distinct CDR3 sequences; under 25% of them were found once. The ten biggest clones cover around 54% of the sample. Sequenced input: blood. These receptors originate from a woman aged 70 to 79 with Graves' ophthalmopathy.

In its sample, this clonotype was seen a few times. The rearrangement uses TRBV20-1 and TRBJ2-3, with D tentatively TRBD2 (6 bases). There are 14 residues in the CDR3. V lost 1 base and J lost 4, with 12 bases in between. Germline lookup yields CDR1 DFQATT and CDR2 SNEGSKA (reference sequence). The CDR3 here is CSARAGRSPDTQYF. Here the CDR3 DNA reads TGCAGTGCTAGAGCTGGGAGGAGTCCAGATACGCAGTATTTT.

The chain carries TRBV20-1 and TRBJ1-5; the D gene is possibly TRBD1 (5 bases). Between the trimmed V and J ends, which lost 1 base and 4 bases, there was a span of 14 bases. The CDR3 loop spans 15 amino acids. Germline V lookup: CDR1 DFQATT, CDR2 SNEGSKA (reference sequence). The CDR3 sequence: CSARVLVGGNQPQHF. DNA of the CDR3: TGCAGTGCTAGAGTTCTGGTTGGGGGAAATCAGCCCCAGCATTTT.

A few counts support this clonotype. The rearrangement links TRBV7-9 to TRBJ2-7, with D possibly TRBD1 on 6 matching bases. This CDR3 region has 15 residues. The V gene lost 3 bases and the J gene lost 2 bases, with 14 bases spanning the gap. CDR1 is SEHNR, CDR2 FQNEAQ, per germline (reference sequence). The DNA of the CDR3 is TGTGCCAGCAGCTTGGGGACACCTGGTACCTACGAGCAGTACTTC. Translating gives CASSLGTPGTYEQYF. Full variable domain (outside the CDR3, taken from reference TRBV7-9 and TRBJ2-7): DTGVSQNPRHKITKRGQNVTFRCDPISEHNRLYWYRQTLGQGPEFLTYFQNEAQLEKSRLLSDRFSAERPKGSFSTLEIQRTEQGDSAMYLCASSLGTPGTYEQYFGPGTRLTVT.

This clonotype was recorded at least ten times. The gene calls are TRBV11-2 and TRBJ2-2; perhaps TRBD2 as D (5 bases). Germline CDR1 and CDR2: SGHAT and FQNNGV. This CDR3 comprises 15 residues. With 2 bases removed from V and 6 bases from J, the gap between germline ends came to 13 bases. The CDR3 sequence: CASSLPGLNSGELFF. The CDR3 DNA reads as TGTGCCAGCAGCTTACCGGGATTGAATTCCGGGGAGCTGTTTTTT.

This chain uses TRBV25-1 with TRBJ1-1, with a possible D match to TRBD1 (6 bases). The germline V and J ends were trimmed by 6 bases and 4 bases, with 12 bases remaining between them. The length of the CDR3 is 13 residues. Germline values: CDR1 MGHDK, CDR2 SYGVNS. This CDR3 reads CASRGQHSTEAFF. CDR3 DNA sequence: TGTGCCAGCAGGGGACAACACTCCACTGAAGCTTTCTTT.

This clonotype appeared a few times. The V and J genes are TRBV7-8 and TRBJ1-3, with no clear D. Germline CDR1 SGHVS, CDR2 FQNEAQ. The V end lost 1 base, the J end lost 15 bases, and 16 bases lay between the germline ends. The CDR3 has 13 residues. CDR3 sequence reads: CASSLVGLTEGYF. The CDR3 bases are TGTGCCAGCAGCTTAGTAGGACTGACCGAGGGATATTTT.

This rearrangement joins TRBV14 to TRBJ2-1; 15 bases fit TRBD2. The germline V gene encodes CDR1 SGHDN and CDR2 FVKESK. V lost 6 bases and J lost 3; bases outside the gene matches: 15. The CDR3 covers 20 residues. The CDR3 nucleotides read TGTGCCAGCAGTAAAGACAGGGGGACTAGCGGGAGGTCCCACTACAATGAGCAGTTCTTC. Translating gives CASSKDRGTSGRSHYNEQFF.

This clonotype was counted a few times. V is TRBV30 and J is TRBJ1-4, with D perhaps TRBD1 (5 bases). Trimming removed 0 bases from V and 8 bases from J, with 13 bases in between. The germline gives CDR1 GTSNPN, CDR2 SVGIG (reference sequence). This CDR3 is built from 14 residues. In DNA form, the CDR3 reads TGTGCCTGGAGTGTGGGGGGACCGGTCGAAAAACTGTTTTTT. Its protein product is CAWSVGGPVEKLFF.

The chain recombines TRBV19 with TRBJ1-5, with D hard to call. This CDR3 comprises 15 residues. Germline values: CDR1 LNHDA, CDR2 SQIVND (reference sequence). Trimming stripped 6 bases from V and 1 base from J, with 13 bases between. The CDR3 spells CASSQSGISNQPQHF. The CDR3 DNA reads TGTGCCAGTAGCCAGTCGGGGATAAGCAATCAGCCCCAGCATTTT.

V and J are TRBV11-2 and TRBJ2-2; unclear D gene. Trimming removed 5 bases at V and 7 bases at J, with 11 bases between. Germline lookup yields CDR1 SGHAT and CDR2 FQNNGV. This CDR3 is built from 13 residues. CDR3 bases: TGTGCCAGCAGCCAAGACGGCGGCGGGGAGCTGTTTTTT. It yields the protein CASSQDGGGELFF.

This clonotype was observed many times. The chain links TRBV2 to TRBJ1-4; 7 bases align to TRBD1. J was trimmed by 4 bases and V by 6 bases; bases with no gene match: 2. Germline V gene sequence: CDR1 SNHLY, CDR2 FYNNEI. The CDR3 loop spans 13 amino acids. CDR3 DNA: TGTGCCAGCAGAGGGGGCCATAATGAAAAACTGTTTTTT. This codes for CASRGGHNEKLFF.

This clonotype was seen at least ten times. The chain joins TRBV27 to TRBJ2-3; TRBD2 matches at 7 bases. The length of the CDR3 is 14 residues. Germline CDR1 reads MNHEY; CDR2 reads SMNVEV (reference sequence). The V gene end was trimmed by 6 bases and the J gene end by 2 bases; junction bases not matched to a gene: 5. The CDR3 loop reads CASRSGLPTDTQYF. The CDR3 region has the DNA TGTGCCAGCAGATCGGGACTACCCACAGATACGCAGTATTTT.

Ten or more counts support this clonotype. Here the CDR3 DNA reads TGTGCCAGCATGGCGACAGAGAACACTGAAGCTTTCTTT. It translates to CASMATENTEAFF. The chain uses TRBV2 and TRBJ1-1, with D possibly being TRBD1 (5 bases). The germline CDR1 and CDR2 sequences are SNHLY and FYNNEI. The CDR3 covers 13 residues. With 7 bases removed from V and 1 base from J, the gap between germline ends came to 10 bases. Filled out from reference TRBV2 and TRBJ1-1, the complete variable domain reads EPEVTQTPSHQVTQMGQEVILRCVPISNHLYFYWYRQILGQKVEFLVSFYNNEISEKSEIFDDQFSVERPDGSNFTLKIRSTKLEDSAMYFCASMATENTEAFFGQGTRLTVV.

In this sample, this clonotype turned up many times. The CDR3 nucleotides read TGTGCCAGCAGTCCACGGGACAGCCCCGCAACTAATGAAAAACTGTTTTTT. Its translation is CASSPRDSPATNEKLFF. The chain employs TRBV28 and TRBJ1-4; 7 bases are shared with TRBD1. The CDR3 runs to 17 residues. The trim removed 5 bases at V and 0 bases at J, leaving 9 bases unmatched. Germline values: CDR1 MDHEN, CDR2 SYDVKM.

The chain has TRBV5-1 and TRBJ2-3; tentative D call: TRBD1 (6 bases). Germline V gives CDR1 SGHRS, CDR2 YFSETQ. The CDR3 runs 14 residues. V lost 5 bases to trimming and J lost 7 bases, with 17 bases between them. The CDR3, as DNA: TGCGCCAGCAGTTCAGGGGAAATAACTTATACGCAGTATTTT. Translated: CASSSGEITYTQYF.

This clonotype has just a few counts. This rearrangement joins TRBV6-1 to TRBJ2-5, with 7 bases that match TRBD1. The CDR3 has 16 amino acids. Germline values: CDR1 MNHNS, CDR2 SASEGT. After removal of 8 bases from V and 1 base from J, the junction contained 13 bases not matched to a gene. DNA for the CDR3: TGTGCCAGCGTCAGAACCTCGGGACAGATCCAAGAGACCCAGTACTTC. Translated, it gives CASVRTSGQIQETQYF.

This clonotype was detected many times. This chain joins TRBV12-3 or TRBV12-4 and TRBJ1-5, with D unclear. V lost 2 bases and J 7 bases, leaving 6 bases between the germline ends. CDR3 length: 12 amino acids. The CDR3 DNA follows: TGTGCCAGCAGTTTAACAGCCCAGCCCCAGCATTTT. It codes for CASSLTAQPQHF.

The V call is TRBV15, the J call TRBJ2-1; D unclear. The V end lost 0 bases, the J end lost 8 bases, and 8 bases lay between the germline ends. The CDR3 sequence is 13 residues long. Germline assignment: CDR1 LNHNV and CDR2 YYDKDF (reference sequence). CDR3 nucleotides: TGTGCCACCAGCAGAGATCGGGCCGATGAGCAGTTCTTC. This sequence encodes CATSRDRADEQFF.

The rearrangement links TRBV12-3 or TRBV12-4 to TRBJ1-5; 8 bases are shared with TRBD1. V gave up 7 bases and J gave up 2 bases; unmatched junction bases: 10. There are 16 residues in the CDR3. In nucleotides, the CDR3 is TGTGCCAGCAAACGGGCAGGGGGCATGGGCAATCAGCCCCAGCATTTT. Its protein product is CASKRAGGMGNQPQHF.

The rearrangement joins TRBV7-2 to TRBJ1-3; possibly TRBD1 for D (6 bases). Trimming pared 0 bases from V and 3 bases from J, leaving 9 bases between. CDR1 and CDR2 from the germline V gene are SGHTA and FQGNSA. The CDR3 runs to 15 residues. CDR3 sequence: CASSLAWGLGNTIYF. The DNA for the CDR3 is TGTGCCAGCAGCTTAGCGTGGGGGCTTGGAAACACCATATATTTT.

The chain has TRBV2 and TRBJ2-5; tentatively, D is TRBD2 (7 bases). Germline CDR1 is SNHLY and CDR2 is FYNNEI. The CDR3 runs to 14 residues. Trimming removed 6 bases at V and 6 bases at J, with 17 bases between. The CDR3 protein is CASRTLLGGQTQYF. The CDR3, as DNA: TGTGCCAGCAGGACCCTTTTGGGGGGGCAGACCCAGTACTTC.

The V gene is TRBV12-3 or TRBV12-4, the J gene TRBJ2-7; 13 bases align to TRBD2. The CDR3 extends over 14 amino acids. V trimming: 8 bases; J trimming: 4 bases; junction bases outside the gene matches: 5. As DNA, the CDR3 is TGTGCCAGCCGGACTAGCGGGAGTACGTACGAGCAGTACTTC. Protein sequence: CASRTSGSTYEQYF.

The rearrangement joins TRBV9 to TRBJ1-2; no reliable D call. Trimming left V 0 bases short and J 4 bases short, with 4 bases between. CDR1 and CDR2 from the germline V gene are SGDLS and YYNGEE. The CDR3 is 12 residues long. CDR3 residues: CASSVASYGYTF. The CDR3 coding sequence is TGTGCCAGCAGCGTAGCGAGCTATGGCTACACCTTC.

This clonotype was seen ten or more times. This rearrangement joins TRBV12-3 or TRBV12-4 to TRBJ1-5, with D possibly TRBD1 on 6 matching bases. This CDR3 region has 13 residues. Trimming removed 6 bases at V and 7 bases at J, with 13 bases between. In DNA form, the CDR3 reads TGTGCCAGCAGGCAGGGGAAAGGACAGCCCCAGCATTTT. Its protein product is CASRQGKGQPQHF.

This rearrangement joins TRBV19 to TRBJ2-7, with 12 bases fitting TRBD2. The CDR3 is 14 amino acids. CDR1 is LNHDA and CDR2 is SQIVND in the germline V gene (reference sequence). V shed 9 bases, J shed 2 bases, and the junction held 5 bases outside the gene matches. This CDR3 is CASATSGRTYEQYF. The CDR3 nucleotides are TGTGCCAGCGCGACTAGCGGGAGAACCTACGAGCAGTACTTC.